Presented here are 13 T cell receptor beta chains from one specimen sequenced in a study of CD8 T cells in ankylosing spondylitis. TCRdb used MiXCR to reprocess the 5' RACE reads, holding one entry per CDR3 protein. The sample contains roughly 180,000 distinct CDR3 sequences, 9.8% of which appear only once. The sample comprised blood, either unsorted or a sorted T cell fraction (not recorded which). The receptor source for this set is a female donor with ankylosing spondylitis or in good health (not recorded which).

In its sample, this clonotype was seen a few times. The CDR3 DNA reads as TGTGCCAGCAGCTTAGGTTCTCCATCCTACGAGCAGTACTTC. As protein: CASSLGSPSYEQYF. This sequence joins TRBV7-9 and TRBJ2-7, with D unresolved. Looked up from germline, CDR1 is SEHNR and CDR2 is FQNEAQ (reference sequence). Trimming took 1 base from V and 1 from J, leaving 8 bases between them. The CDR3 sequence is 14 residues long.

At least ten counts were recorded for this clonotype. The gene calls are TRBV4-2 and TRBJ1-2, with TRBD1 matching 11 bases. The CDR3 sequence is 16 residues long. Germline V gene lookup returns CDR1 LGHNA and CDR2 YNFKEQ. Germline trimming cut 3 bases from V and 8 bases from J; bases unmatched to any gene: 11. CDR3 nucleotide sequence: TGTGCCAGCAGCCAGGGGACAGGGGGGACGTCGGACGGCTACACCTTC. The encoded protein is CASSQGTGGTSDGYTF.

Only a few counts were recorded for this clonotype. The chain employs TRBV7-9 and TRBJ2-1; D unresolved. The V end lost 7 bases, the J end lost 4 bases, and 5 bases lay between the germline ends. CDR3 size: 11 residues. Germline V gives CDR1 SEHNR, CDR2 FQNEAQ (reference sequence). Here the CDR3 reads CASTIYNEQFF. Here the CDR3 DNA reads TGTGCCAGCACTATTTACAATGAGCAGTTCTTC.

This chain links TRBV4-3 with TRBJ2-6; D is perhaps TRBD2 (5 bases). This CDR3 region has 17 residues. Germline values: CDR1 LGHNA, CDR2 YSLEER. V was shortened by 0 bases and J by 4 bases, with 13 bases between the two germline ends. The CDR3 coding sequence is TGCGCCAGCAGCCAAGATGCGGCCCCGGGGGGGGCCAACGTCCTGACTTTC. Protein product: CASSQDAAPGGANVLTF.

This clonotype was seen a few times. This chain joins TRBV29-1 and TRBJ2-3; the D is unclear. The CDR3 runs to 14 residues. The ends were cut back, 6 bases at V and 2 bases at J, with 15 bases in the middle. Germline V gene sequence: CDR1 SQVTM, CDR2 ANQGSEA. CDR3 sequence reads: CSVVLGYSTDTQYF. The CDR3 nucleotides are TGCAGCGTCGTGCTGGGCTATTCCACAGATACGCAGTATTTT.

The CDR3, as DNA: TGTGCCAGCAGTGGGGAACTGCAGGAGACCCAGTACTTC. It yields the protein CASSGELQETQYF. The V and J genes are TRBV2 and TRBJ2-5; no clear D gene. The germline V gene encodes CDR1 SNHLY and CDR2 FYNNEI. This CDR3 has 13 residues. Trimming removed 4 bases from V and 5 bases from J, with 11 bases in between.

This clonotype was found a few times. The chain employs TRBV15 and TRBJ2-7; 7 bases agree with TRBD1. Per germline, CDR1 LNHNV and CDR2 YYDKDF (reference sequence). The V segment lost 4 bases and the J segment 4 bases; nucleotides outside the gene matches: 10. The CDR3 contains 15 residues. CDR3 sequence reads: CATSIYTGEPYEQYF. CDR3 in DNA: TGTGCCACCAGCATATATACAGGGGAACCTTACGAGCAGTACTTC.

The sample holds a few counts of this clonotype. The chain joins TRBV4-3 to TRBJ1-1; possibly TRBD1 for D (6 bases). This CDR3 is 14 amino acids long. The V gene's germline CDR1 is LGHNA and CDR2 YSLEER. Trimming took off 4 bases at V and 10 bases at J, with 19 bases between the two ends. The CDR3 DNA is TGCGCCAGCAGCCGAGAGCTCGGACAGTCCCCAGCTTTCTTT. Translating it yields CASSRELGQSPAFF.

The V and J genes are TRBV11-1 and TRBJ2-5, with 10 bases fitting TRBD2. Trimming took 4 bases from V and 0 from J; bases not matched to a gene: 11. This CDR3 contains 18 residues. Looked up from germline, CDR1 is SGHAT and CDR2 is FQDESV (reference sequence). The CDR3 DNA follows: TGTGCCAGCAGCTCGAGGAGAGCGGGAGGGCATGACCAAGAGACCCAGTACTTC. Translating gives CASSSRRAGGHDQETQYF.

In this sample, this clonotype turned up many times. CDR3 sequence reads: CASSLGSGRREQYF. CDR3 in DNA: TGTGCCAGCAGTTTAGGTAGCGGGAGGCGCGAGCAGTACTTC. V is TRBV27 and J is TRBJ2-7; 10 positions match TRBD2. The ends lost 2 bases at V and 6 bases at J; junction bases unmatched: 4. Looked up from germline, CDR1 is MNHEY and CDR2 is SMNVEV (reference sequence). The CDR3 extends over 14 amino acids.

This clonotype was counted a few times. The rearrangement joins TRBV9 to TRBJ2-1; D tentatively reads TRBD1 or TRBD2 (5 bases each). Germline V CDR1 and CDR2: SGDLS, YYNGEE. With 4 bases removed from V and 0 bases from J, the gap between germline ends came to 20 bases. This CDR3 contains 18 residues. CDR3 in DNA: TGTGCCAGCAGCCCTTACGGGGACGCCCCGAGCTCCTACAATGAGCAGTTCTTC. Translating gives CASSPYGDAPSSYNEQFF.

This rearrangement joins TRBV20-1 to TRBJ2-1; D remains ambiguous. Per the germline V gene, CDR1 is DFQATT and CDR2 is SNEGSKA (reference sequence). The CDR3 is made up of 13 amino acids. V lost 4 bases to trimming and J lost 7 bases, with 14 bases between them. In DNA, the CDR3 is TGCAGTGCTAACCAGGCCATCGGGAATGAGCAGTTCTTC. Protein product: CSANQAIGNEQFF.

This clonotype was seen ten or more times. This chain uses TRBV29-1 with TRBJ2-7; 7 bases align to TRBD2. This CDR3 spans 15 amino acids. Germline loops: CDR1 SQVTM, CDR2 ANQGSEA. Trimming cost V 4 bases and J 3 bases; bases outside gene matches: 12. The CDR3 protein is CSVVGGITTGYEQYF. Written as DNA, the CDR3 is TGCAGCGTTGTGGGAGGGATAACCACGGGCTACGAGCAGTACTTC.